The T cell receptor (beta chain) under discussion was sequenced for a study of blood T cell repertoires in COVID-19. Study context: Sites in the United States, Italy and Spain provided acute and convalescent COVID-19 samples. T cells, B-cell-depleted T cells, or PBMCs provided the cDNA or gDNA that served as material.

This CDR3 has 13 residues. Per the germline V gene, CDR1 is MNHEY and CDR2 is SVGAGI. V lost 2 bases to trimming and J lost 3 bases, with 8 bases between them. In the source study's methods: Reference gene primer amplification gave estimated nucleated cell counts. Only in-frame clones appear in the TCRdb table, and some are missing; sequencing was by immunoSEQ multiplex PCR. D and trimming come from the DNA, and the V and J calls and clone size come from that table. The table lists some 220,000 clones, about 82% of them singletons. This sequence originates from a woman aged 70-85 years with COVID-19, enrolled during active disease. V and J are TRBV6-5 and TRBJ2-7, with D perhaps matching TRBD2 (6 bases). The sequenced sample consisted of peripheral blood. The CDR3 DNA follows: TGTGCCAGCAGTTACGGGGGGAACTACGAGCAGTACTTC. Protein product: CASSYGGNYEQYF.